This entry describes one TCR beta chain. The CDR3 has 15 amino acids. The V end was cut by 9 bases, the J end by 6 bases, with 20 bases between. Germline CDR1 reads LGHDT; CDR2 reads YNNKEL (reference sequence). The data derive from a study of blood T cell repertoires in COVID-19. Study context: Samples representing acute and convalescent COVID-19 were sourced from the United States, Italy and Spain. PBMCs, B-cell-depleted T cells, or T cells provided the cDNA or gDNA that made up the material.

Per the authors' pipeline: Reference gene primer amplification in the assay estimated nucleated cell counts. TCRdb keeps only in-frame clones here, not all; method: immunoSEQ multiplex PCR. The DNA gave D and trimming, while V, J and clone size come from that table. The sample includes roughly 78,000 clones, approximately 86% of them seen just once. This receptor was identified in an older woman with acute or convalescent COVID-19. Source material: peripheral blood. This sequence joins TRBV3-1 (or the pseudogene TRBV3-2) and TRBJ2-2; TRBD1 is a possible D gene (7 bases). The CDR3 DNA is TGTGCCAGGGAGGGACAGATCATAATGTCCGGGGAGCTGTTTTTT. This translates into CAREGQIIMSGELFF.